One sample yielded the 3 T cell receptor beta chains listed below, sequenced in a study of lymphopenia after photon versus proton radiotherapy. Generated by immunoSEQ multiplex PCR, the TCRdb table keeps only in-frame clones and is missing some. This sample has around 62,000 clones, with roughly 80% found just once. The material sequenced was peripheral blood, taken from a patient treated with proton-based radiotherapy. The receptor set was obtained from a man in his fifties or sixties with pancreatic cancer.

The V gene is TRBV25-1, the J gene TRBJ2-2, with no clear D. V lost 3 bases, J lost 7 bases, and 3 bases lay in between. CDR1 and CDR2 (germline): MGHDK, SYGVNS. The CDR3 length is 11 residues. The CDR3 reads CASSEFGELFF. The CDR3 nucleotides read TGTGCCAGCAGTGAGTTCGGGGAGCTGTTTTTT. The entire variable domain, with the rest obtained from reference TRBV25-1 and TRBJ2-2, is as follows: EADIYQTPRYLVIGTGKKITLECSQTMGHDKMYWYQQDPGMELHLIHYSYGVNSTEKGDLSSESTVSRIRTEHFPLTLESARPSHTSQYLCASSEFGELFFGEGSRLTVL.

The genes are TRBV7-8 and TRBJ1-1; 9 bases fit TRBD1. Trimming at V came to 5 bases and at J to 10 bases, leaving 8 bases not matched to a gene. Germline V gene data show CDR1 as SGHVS and CDR2 as FQNEAQ. CDR3 length equals 13 residues. The CDR3 region is CASSRRDRVGAFF. CDR3 nucleotides: TGTGCCAGCAGCCGCCGGGACAGGGTCGGAGCTTTCTTT.

The rearrangement uses TRBV4-1 and TRBJ1-5, with D unclear. V shed 3 bases and J shed 2 bases, with 23 bases lying between them. The length of the CDR3 is 19 residues. Germline V gene sequence: CDR1 MGHRA, CDR2 YSYEKL. Written as DNA, the CDR3 is TGCGCCAGCAGCCAGGGTGCCCTTCAAGGTGGCGTGGGCAATCAGCCCCAGCATTTT. Translation gives CASSQGALQGGVGNQPQHF.